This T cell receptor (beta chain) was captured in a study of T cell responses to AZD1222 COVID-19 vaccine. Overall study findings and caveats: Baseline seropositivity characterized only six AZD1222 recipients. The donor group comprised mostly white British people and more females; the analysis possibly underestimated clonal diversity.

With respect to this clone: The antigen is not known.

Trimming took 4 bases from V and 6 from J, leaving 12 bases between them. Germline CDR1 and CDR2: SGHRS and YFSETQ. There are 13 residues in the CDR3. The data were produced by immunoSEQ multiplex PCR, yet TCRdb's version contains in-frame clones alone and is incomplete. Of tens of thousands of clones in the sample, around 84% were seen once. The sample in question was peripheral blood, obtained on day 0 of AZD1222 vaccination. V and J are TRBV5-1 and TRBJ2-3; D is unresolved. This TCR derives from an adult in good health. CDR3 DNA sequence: TGCGCCAGCAGCCTTTGGGTGGGCGATACGCAGTATTTT. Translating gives CASSLWVGDTQYF. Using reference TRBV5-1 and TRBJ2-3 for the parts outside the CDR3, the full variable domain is KAGVTQTPRYLIKTRGQQVTLSCSPISGHRSVSWYQQTPGQGLQFLFEYFSETQRNKGNFPGRFSGRQFSNSRSEMNVSTLELGDSALYLCASSLWVGDTQYFGPGTRLTVL.